The 17 T cell receptor beta chains in this list originate from one sample, sequenced in a study of beta chain features in type 1 diabetes. These TCRs' antigens remain unknown. Study outcomes and limitations: Shortening of TCRB CDR3s, moderate but significant, appeared in all four CD4+ subsets of Type 1 diabetes patients.

Expressed TCRB transcripts were sequenced because the isolated RNA had all been reverse transcribed beforehand. Clones were read by immunoSEQ multiplex PCR, and TCRdb kept only the in-frame ones, dropping some. The table shows a few hundred thousand clones, with around 16% occurring only once. The sequencing sample was made of naive CD4+ T cells from blood. These receptors were taken from a man younger than 40 with type 1 diabetes.

This clone was observed a handful of times. The V call is TRBV7-2, the J call TRBJ2-7; 9 bases line up with TRBD2. From germline, CDR1 is SGHTA and CDR2 FQGNSA. The CDR3 totals 15 residues. The V and J ends lost 5 bases and 7 bases, in that order; junction bases with no gene match: 12. As DNA, the CDR3 is TGTGCCAGCAGCGTAGATAGCGGGAGTGTGCGAGAGCAGTACTTC. This translates into CASSVDSGSVREQYF.

This clone has a handful of counts. This chain connects TRBV25-1 to TRBJ2-5; D possibly matches TRBD1 or TRBD2 (6 bases each). Looked up from germline, CDR1 is MGHDK and CDR2 is SYGVNS. This CDR3 spans 13 amino acids. Trimming took off 4 bases at V and 5 bases at J, with 11 bases between the two ends. The CDR3 nucleotides are TGTGCCAGCAGTGCAACAGGGAGGGAGACCCAGTACTTC. It yields the protein CASSATGRETQYF. Drawing the rest from reference TRBV25-1 and TRBJ2-5, the complete variable domain is EADIYQTPRYLVIGTGKKITLECSQTMGHDKMYWYQQDPGMELHLIHYSYGVNSTEKGDLSSESTVSRIRTEHFPLTLESARPSHTSQYLCASSATGRETQYFGPGTRLLVL.

The chain joins TRBV21-1 to TRBJ1-1; the table's TRBD1 call for D was not verified on the DNA. TRBV21-1 is a known pseudogene. The CDR3 is 14 residues long. The CDR3 reads CASSKRTTEVEAFF. The DNA of the CDR3 is TGTGCCAGCAGCAAAAGAACGACAGAGGTTGAAGCTTTCTTT.

The chain carries TRBV10-3 and TRBJ2-7; 8 nucleotides line up with TRBD1. Germline loops: CDR1 ENHRY, CDR2 SYGVKD. The junction had 13 bases not matched to a gene; V was cut back by 8 bases and J by 7 bases. The CDR3 runs to 14 residues. The CDR3 sequence is CAIAKGQGSEEQYF. Written as DNA, the CDR3 is TGTGCCATCGCAAAAGGACAGGGCTCTGAAGAGCAGTACTTC.

This clone has a handful of counts. The genes are TRBV5-4 and TRBJ2-5; D uncertain. Germline lookup yields CDR1 SGHNT and CDR2 YYREEE (reference sequence). Trimming stripped 0 bases from V and 1 base from J, with 4 bases between. CDR3 length: 13 amino acids. The CDR3 region is CASSLAIQETQYF. In nucleotides, the CDR3 is TGTGCCAGCAGCTTGGCTATCCAAGAGACCCAGTACTTC.

This clone was recorded a few times. V gene TRBV30 combines with J gene TRBJ1-2, with no clear D. CDR3 length equals 15 residues. CDR1 and CDR2 (germline): GTSNPN, SVGIG (reference sequence). Deletions cut 0 bases from V and 4 bases from J, with 15 bases between. The CDR3 DNA sequence: TGTGCCTGGAGTGTAGAGGGATTCTATCTCTATGGCTACACCTTC. Translating it yields CAWSVEGFYLYGYTF.

This clone was seen only a few times. This sequence joins TRBV10-3 and TRBJ2-3; 10 positions agree with TRBD2. The V and J ends lost 2 bases and 1 base, in that order; junction bases with no gene match: 6. The length of the CDR3 is 17 residues. Germline CDR1 ENHRY, CDR2 SYGVKD. CDR3 DNA sequence: TGTGCCATCAGTGAGGCTAGCGGGAGCGGGGGCACAGATACGCAGTATTTT. Its protein product is CAISEASGSGGTDTQYF.

The V call is TRBV5-1, the J call TRBJ2-1; TRBD1 is a possible D gene (6 bases). Germline assignment: CDR1 SGHRS and CDR2 YFSETQ. The ends were cut back, 0 bases at V and 7 bases at J, with 11 bases in the middle. This CDR3 has 14 residues. DNA of the CDR3: TGCGCCAGCAGCTTGGTGGCAGGGGTTAATGAGCAGTTCTTC. This gives the protein CASSLVAGVNEQFF.

The rearrangement joins TRBV13 to TRBJ2-7; no definite D call. Trimming removed 1 base at V and 1 base at J, with 8 bases between. Germline V gene data show CDR1 as PRHDT and CDR2 as FYEKMQ (reference sequence). The CDR3 consists of 14 residues. CDR3 residues: CASSLEGQSYEQYF. CDR3 DNA: TGTGCCAGCAGCTTAGAGGGCCAGTCCTACGAGCAGTACTTC.

This clone was counted a few times. V gene TRBV6-6 combines with J gene TRBJ2-7, with no clear D. V was cut by 0 bases and J by 5 bases, with 8 bases left in between. The CDR3 is 13 amino acids. Per germline, CDR1 MNHNY and CDR2 SVGAGI (reference sequence). CDR3 bases: TGTGCCAGCAGTTACTCTTATGGGAACGAGCAGTACTTC. Amino acids: CASSYSYGNEQYF.

This clone was counted a few times. This chain uses TRBV2 with TRBJ2-1; D ambiguous. Germline V gene sequence: CDR1 SNHLY, CDR2 FYNNEI. CDR3 length: 11 amino acids. V lost 4 bases to trimming and J lost 8 bases, with 6 bases between them. CDR3 loop: CASSGFDEQFF. In DNA, the CDR3 is TGTGCCAGCAGTGGATTCGATGAGCAGTTCTTC.

The rearrangement links TRBV29-1 to TRBJ2-7; D not resolved. The CDR3 is 11 amino acids. Looked up from germline, CDR1 is SQVTM and CDR2 is ANQGSEA. V shed 8 bases and J shed 1 base, with 9 bases lying between them. As DNA, the CDR3 is TGCAGCCCTGACGCTTCCTACGAGCAGTACTTC. It is translated as CSPDASYEQYF.

The rearrangement uses TRBV28 and TRBJ2-1; tentatively, D is TRBD1 (5 bases). Trimming removed 2 bases at V and 7 bases at J, with 9 bases between. The CDR3 has 13 residues. The germline V gene encodes CDR1 MDHEN and CDR2 SYDVKM. This CDR3 is CASSLLQVNEQFF. CDR3 sequence (DNA): TGTGCCAGCAGTTTACTACAGGTTAATGAGCAGTTCTTC.

CDR3 DNA sequence: TGTGCCAGCAGCACGGGACTCCCTGGTGGCACAGATACGCAGTATTTT. This sequence encodes CASSTGLPGGTDTQYF. This chain joins TRBV11-2 and TRBJ2-3; D perhaps matches TRBD2 (6 bases). Germline V gene sequence: CDR1 SGHAT, CDR2 FQNNGV. V was cut by 5 bases and J by 1 base, with 16 bases left in between. This CDR3 region has 16 residues.

The V and J genes are TRBV2 and TRBJ2-5; 7 bases align to TRBD2. This CDR3 region has 14 residues. The ends lost 8 bases at V and 3 bases at J; junction bases unmatched: 9. Germline-derived CDR1 and CDR2 are SNHLY and FYNNEI. The CDR3, as DNA: TGTGCCAGCGGCGGGAGTCGGGTAGAAGAGACCCAGTACTTC. Protein sequence: CASGGSRVEETQYF.

The chain has TRBV7-3 and TRBJ2-5, with 7 bases identical to TRBD1. The CDR3 has 15 amino acids. V trimming: 1 base; J trimming: 1 base; junction bases outside the gene matches: 3. Per the germline V gene, CDR1 is SGHTA and CDR2 is FQGTGA. As DNA, the CDR3 is TGTGCCAGCAGCTTAATGGGGGACAGCCAAGAGACCCAGTACTTC. Its translation is CASSLMGDSQETQYF.

This clone was seen a few times. The chain carries TRBV4-1 and TRBJ2-1; TRBD1 agrees at 8 bases. V was pared by 4 bases and J by 3 bases, with 11 bases of the junction left unmatched. Looked up from germline, CDR1 is MGHRA and CDR2 is YSYEKL. The CDR3 is 17 amino acids. DNA of the CDR3: TGCGCCAGCAGCCGAGATCCGGGACAGGCTAGCTACAATGAGCAGTTCTTC. This codes for CASSRDPGQASYNEQFF.